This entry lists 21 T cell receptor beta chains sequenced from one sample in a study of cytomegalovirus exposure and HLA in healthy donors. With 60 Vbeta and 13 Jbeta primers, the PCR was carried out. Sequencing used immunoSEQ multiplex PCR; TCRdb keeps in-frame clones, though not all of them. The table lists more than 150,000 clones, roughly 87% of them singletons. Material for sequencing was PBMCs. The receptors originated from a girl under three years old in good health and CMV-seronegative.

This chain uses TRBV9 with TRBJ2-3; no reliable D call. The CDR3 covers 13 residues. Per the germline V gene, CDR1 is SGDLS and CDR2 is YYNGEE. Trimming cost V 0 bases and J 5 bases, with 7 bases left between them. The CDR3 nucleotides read TGTGCCAGCAGCGTAGGACCGGGAGATACGCAGTATTTT. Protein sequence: CASSVGPGDTQYF.

DNA of the CDR3: TGTGCCAGCAGTCGGGACAGGGTTATGAATGAGCAGTTCTTC. Translating gives CASSRDRVMNEQFF. J is TRBJ2-1 and V is TRBV6-1; 9 bases are a match to TRBD1. Germline V CDR1 and CDR2: MNHNS, SASEGT. The CDR3 extends over 14 amino acids. With 5 bases clipped from V and 7 bases from J, the junction kept 6 bases outside the gene matches.

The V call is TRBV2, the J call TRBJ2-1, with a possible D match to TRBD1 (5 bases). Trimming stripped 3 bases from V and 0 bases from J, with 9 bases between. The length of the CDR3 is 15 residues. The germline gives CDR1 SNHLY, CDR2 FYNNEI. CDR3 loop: CASSEDISSYNEQFF. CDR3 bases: TGTGCCAGCAGTGAGGACATAAGCTCCTACAATGAGCAGTTCTTC.

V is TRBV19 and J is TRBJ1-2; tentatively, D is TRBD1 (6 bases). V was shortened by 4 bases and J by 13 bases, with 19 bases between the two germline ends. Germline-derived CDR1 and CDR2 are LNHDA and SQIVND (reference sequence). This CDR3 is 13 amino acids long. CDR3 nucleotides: TGTGCCAGTAGTACCCCCGGGACAATGGGGAGCACCTTC. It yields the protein CASSTPGTMGSTF.

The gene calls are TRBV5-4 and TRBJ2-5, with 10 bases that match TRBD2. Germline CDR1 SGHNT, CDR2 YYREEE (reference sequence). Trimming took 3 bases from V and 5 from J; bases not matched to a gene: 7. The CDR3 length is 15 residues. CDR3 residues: CASSSLAGVAETQYF. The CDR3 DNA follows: TGTGCCAGCAGCTCTCTAGCGGGAGTAGCGGAGACCCAGTACTTC.

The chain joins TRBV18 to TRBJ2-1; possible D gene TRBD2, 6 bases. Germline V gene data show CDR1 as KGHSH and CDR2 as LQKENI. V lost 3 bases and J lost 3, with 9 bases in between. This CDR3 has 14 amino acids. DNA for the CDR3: TGTGCCAGCTCACCCGGGACTCACTACAATGAGCAGTTCTTC. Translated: CASSPGTHYNEQFF.

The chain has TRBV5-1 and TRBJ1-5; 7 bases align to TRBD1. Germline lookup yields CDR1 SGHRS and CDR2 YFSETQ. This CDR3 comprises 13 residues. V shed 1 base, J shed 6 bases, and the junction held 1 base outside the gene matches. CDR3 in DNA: TGCGCCAGCAGCTTGTCAGGGGGTCAGCCCCAGCATTTT. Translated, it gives CASSLSGGQPQHF.

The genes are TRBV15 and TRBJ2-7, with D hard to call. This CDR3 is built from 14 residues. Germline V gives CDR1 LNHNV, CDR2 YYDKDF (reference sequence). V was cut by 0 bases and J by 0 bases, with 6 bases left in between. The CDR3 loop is CATSRDPVSYEQYF. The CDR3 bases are TGTGCCACCAGCAGAGATCCTGTCTCCTACGAGCAGTACTTC.

CDR3 sequence: CASSPPRGITAFF. CDR3 DNA sequence: TGTGCCAGCTCGCCGCCACGGGGGATTACGGCTTTCTTT. This sequence joins TRBV18 and TRBJ1-1; TRBD1 might be the D (5 bases). The CDR3 is made up of 13 amino acids. Germline V CDR1 and CDR2: KGHSH, LQKENI. Trimming cost V 6 bases and J 11 bases, with 19 bases left between them.

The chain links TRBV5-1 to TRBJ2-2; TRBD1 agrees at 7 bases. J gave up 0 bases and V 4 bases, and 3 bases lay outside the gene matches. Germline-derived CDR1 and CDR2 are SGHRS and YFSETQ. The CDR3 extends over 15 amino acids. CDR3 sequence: CASSEGATNTGELFF. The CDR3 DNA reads TGCGCCAGCAGCGAGGGGGCGACGAACACCGGGGAGCTGTTTTTT.

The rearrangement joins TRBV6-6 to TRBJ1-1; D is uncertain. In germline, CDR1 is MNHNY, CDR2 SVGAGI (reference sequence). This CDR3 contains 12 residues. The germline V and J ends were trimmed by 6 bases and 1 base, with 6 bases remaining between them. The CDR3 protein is CASSPSNTEAFF. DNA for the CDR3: TGTGCCAGCAGCCCCTCGAACACTGAAGCTTTCTTT.

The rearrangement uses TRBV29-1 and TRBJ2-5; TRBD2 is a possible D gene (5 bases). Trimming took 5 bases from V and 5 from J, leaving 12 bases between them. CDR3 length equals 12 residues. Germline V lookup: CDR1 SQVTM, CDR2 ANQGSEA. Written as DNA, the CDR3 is TGCAGCGTTTGTGAGGGCTGGGAGACCCAGTACTTC. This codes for CSVCEGWETQYF.

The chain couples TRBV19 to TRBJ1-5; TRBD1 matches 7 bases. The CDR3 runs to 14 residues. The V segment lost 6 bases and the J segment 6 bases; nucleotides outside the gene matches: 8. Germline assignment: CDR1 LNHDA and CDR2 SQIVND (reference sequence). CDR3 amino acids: CASSPGQVGQPQHF. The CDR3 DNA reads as TGTGCCAGTAGCCCCGGACAGGTTGGTCAGCCCCAGCATTTT.

The CDR3 is CASSYSMWAEQYF. CDR3 DNA sequence: TGTGCCAGCAGTTACTCGATGTGGGCCGAGCAGTACTTC. This chain links TRBV6-5 with TRBJ2-7; D remains ambiguous. The CDR3 runs 13 residues. Trimming removed 0 bases at V and 6 bases at J, with 9 bases between. Looked up from germline, CDR1 is MNHEY and CDR2 is SVGAGI.

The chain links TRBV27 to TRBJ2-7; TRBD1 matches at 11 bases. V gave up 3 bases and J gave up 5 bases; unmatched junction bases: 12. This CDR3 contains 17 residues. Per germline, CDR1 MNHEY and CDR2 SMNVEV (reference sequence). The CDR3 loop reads CASSLTPTGTGGDEQYF. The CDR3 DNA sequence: TGTGCCAGCAGTTTGACCCCTACCGGGACAGGGGGTGACGAGCAGTACTTC.

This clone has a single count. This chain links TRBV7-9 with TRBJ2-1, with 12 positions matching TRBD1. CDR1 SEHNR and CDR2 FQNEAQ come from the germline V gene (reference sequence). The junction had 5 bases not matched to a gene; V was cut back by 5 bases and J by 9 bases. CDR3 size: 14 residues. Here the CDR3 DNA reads TGTGCCAGCAGCCGGGACAGGGGGCCGGGTGAGCAGTTCTTC. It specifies CASSRDRGPGEQFF.

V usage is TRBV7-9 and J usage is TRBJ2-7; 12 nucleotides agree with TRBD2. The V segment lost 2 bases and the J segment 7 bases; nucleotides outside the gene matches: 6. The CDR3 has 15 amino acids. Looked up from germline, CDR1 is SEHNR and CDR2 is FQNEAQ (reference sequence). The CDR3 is CASSLLAGGSGEQYF. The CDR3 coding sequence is TGTGCCAGCAGCTTACTAGCGGGAGGGTCGGGGGAGCAGTACTTC.

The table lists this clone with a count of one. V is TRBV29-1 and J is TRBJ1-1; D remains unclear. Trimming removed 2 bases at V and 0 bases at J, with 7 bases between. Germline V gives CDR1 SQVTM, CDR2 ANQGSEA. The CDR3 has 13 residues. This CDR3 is CSVELTLNTEAFF. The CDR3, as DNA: TGCAGCGTTGAACTCACACTGAACACTGAAGCTTTCTTT.

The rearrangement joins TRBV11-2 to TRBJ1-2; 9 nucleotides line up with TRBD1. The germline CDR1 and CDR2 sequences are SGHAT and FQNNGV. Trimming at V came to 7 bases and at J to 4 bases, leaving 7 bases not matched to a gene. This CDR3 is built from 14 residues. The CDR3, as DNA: TGTGCCAGCACCATGACAGGGGGTCCCTATGGCTACACCTTC. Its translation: CASTMTGGPYGYTF.

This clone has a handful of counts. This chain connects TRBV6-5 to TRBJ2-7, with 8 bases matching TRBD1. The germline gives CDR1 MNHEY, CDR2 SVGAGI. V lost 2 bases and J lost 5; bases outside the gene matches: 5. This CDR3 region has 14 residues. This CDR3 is CASSYPGTGNEQYF. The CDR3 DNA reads TGTGCCAGCAGTTACCCAGGGACAGGTAACGAGCAGTACTTC.

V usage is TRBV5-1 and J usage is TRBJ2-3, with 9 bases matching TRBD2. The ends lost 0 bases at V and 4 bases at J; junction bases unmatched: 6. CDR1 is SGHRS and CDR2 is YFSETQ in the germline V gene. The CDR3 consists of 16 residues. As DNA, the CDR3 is TGCGCCAGCAGCTTGGGGGCGGGGGGGGGCCCAGATACGCAGTATTTT. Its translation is CASSLGAGGGPDTQYF.